Presented here are 9 T cell receptor beta chains from one specimen sequenced in a study of Graves' ophthalmopathy and Graves' hyperthyroidism. Researchers took RNA transcripts and amplified TCR beta CDR3 regions from them. An opening RT-PCR round employed HTBI primers and preceded a second-round multiplex PCR. TCRdb fed the multiplex PCR reads into MiXCR, producing one record per CDR3 protein. The data show about 380,000 distinct CDR3 sequences, just over 15% seen once. The material sequenced was peripheral blood. These receptors all come from a woman under 30 with stable Graves' hyperthyroidism.

Concerning this clonotype itself: At one boundary the junction diverges from the germline segment, which might be a read error. J is TRBJ1-2 and V is TRBV12-3 or TRBV12-4; 7 bases align to TRBD1. CDR3 length: 13 amino acids. The CDR3 bases are TGTGCCAGCGACAGGGTCACAATCTATGGTTACACCTTC. Residues: CASDRVTIYGYTF.

The chain joins TRBV11-2 to TRBJ2-7; D assignment may be TRBD1 or TRBD2 (5 bases each). Germline CDR1 and CDR2: SGHAT and FQNNGV. The CDR3 contains 13 residues. The V end lost 8 bases, the J end lost 2 bases, and 13 bases lay between the germline ends. CDR3 in amino acids: CASGRDGPYEQYF. CDR3 coding DNA: TGTGCCAGCGGACGGGACGGGCCCTACGAGCAGTACTTC.

The J gene is TRBJ1-1, the V gene TRBV29-1, with D unresolved. The germline gives CDR1 SQVTM, CDR2 ANQGSEA. This CDR3 region has 12 residues. V shed 7 bases and J shed 1 base, with 10 bases lying between them. The CDR3 is CSGIRGNTEAFF. DNA for the CDR3: TGCAGCGGAATACGGGGGAACACTGAAGCTTTCTTT. The full variable domain, rest sourced from reference TRBV29-1 and TRBJ1-1, is SAVISQKPSRDICQRGTSLTIQCQVDSQVTMMFWYRQQPGQSLTLIATANQGSEATYESGFVIDKFPISRPNLTFSTLTVSNMSPEDSSIYLCSGIRGNTEAFFGQGTRLTVV.

This clonotype was detected ten times or more. V usage is TRBV19 and J usage is TRBJ1-5; no firm D call. The V end was cut by 5 bases, the J end by 3 bases, with 17 bases between. Germline loops: CDR1 LNHDA, CDR2 SQIVND (reference sequence). The CDR3 runs 16 residues. DNA for the CDR3: TGTGCCAGTAGTCCCTTCCTAAGGCGGGACAATCAGCCCCAGCATTTT. Translating gives CASSPFLRRDNQPQHF.

This clonotype showed up many times. The rearrangement uses TRBV6-5 and TRBJ2-4; the match to TRBD1 covers 7 bases. Germline V gene data show CDR1 as MNHEY and CDR2 as SVGAGI. The trim removed 2 bases at V and 8 bases at J, leaving 6 bases unmatched. The CDR3 runs to 14 residues. This CDR3 is CASSYGDSSDIQYF. The CDR3 DNA follows: TGTGCCAGCAGTTACGGGGACAGTTCGGACATTCAGTACTTC.

In its sample, this clonotype was seen a few times. V is TRBV29-1 and J is TRBJ1-2; 8 bases map to TRBD1. After removal of 3 bases from V and 3 bases from J, the junction contained 12 bases not matched to a gene. CDR1 SQVTM and CDR2 ANQGSEA come from the germline V gene. CDR3 length equals 16 residues. The CDR3: CSVDPRGTGQHYGYTF. The CDR3 DNA follows: TGCAGCGTTGATCCTAGGGGGACAGGCCAGCACTATGGCTACACCTTC.

This clonotype was found many times. The chain uses TRBV6-2 or TRBV6-3 and TRBJ1-1, with TRBD1 as a possible D gene (5 bases). The V end was cut by 7 bases, the J end by 1 base, with 16 bases between. CDR1 is MNHEY, CDR2 SVGEGT, per germline. The CDR3 runs 15 residues. CDR3 loop: CASTLIGGTNTEAFF. As DNA, the CDR3 is TGTGCCAGCACTCTAATTGGGGGTACGAACACTGAAGCTTTCTTT.

Ten or more counts support this clonotype. The chain uses TRBV24-1 and TRBJ2-7, with TRBD1 matching over 8 bases. The CDR3 is made up of 15 amino acids. V lost 4 bases and J lost 6; bases outside the gene matches: 10. The V gene's germline CDR1 is KGHDR and CDR2 SFDVKD. The DNA of the CDR3 is TGTGCCACCAGTGACACCGGACAGGGCGGCGCCGAGCAGTACTTC. This gives the protein CATSDTGQGGAEQYF.

This chain uses TRBV12-3 or TRBV12-4 with TRBJ2-5, with 7 bases fitting TRBD2. The V gene end was trimmed by 6 bases and the J gene end by 2 bases; junction bases not matched to a gene: 12. The length of the CDR3 is 16 residues. CDR3 protein: CASRERELAVQETQYF. The CDR3 DNA follows: TGTGCCAGCAGAGAACGGGAGCTAGCGGTTCAAGAGACCCAGTACTTC.